These 13 T cell receptor beta chains were all obtained from the same sample, sequenced in a study of cytomegalovirus exposure and HLA in healthy donors. Vbeta (60) and Jbeta (13) primers were used in the PCR. Profiled with immunoSEQ multiplex PCR; TCRdb holds only in-frame clones, not every one. Of roughly 170,000 clones listed, 80% to 85% are singletons. Sequences were obtained from PBMCs. The receptor source for this set is a man aged 25-40 years in good health and CMV-seronegative.

This rearrangement joins TRBV11-2 to TRBJ1-2, with TRBD1 as a possible D gene (6 bases). Trimming left V 1 base short and J 8 bases short, with 11 bases between. CDR3 length: 13 amino acids. Germline-derived CDR1 and CDR2 are SGHAT and FQNNGV. The CDR3 loop is CASSLAGGRGYTF. CDR3 sequence (DNA): TGTGCCAGCAGCTTAGCGGGGGGCCGGGGCTACACCTTC.

This clone was detected a few times. V gene TRBV2 combines with J gene TRBJ1-2; 7 bases are shared with TRBD1. With V trimmed by 6 bases and J by 8 bases, 6 bases remained unmatched. This CDR3 is built from 12 residues. Germline V lookup: CDR1 SNHLY, CDR2 FYNNEI. CDR3 sequence: CASSTGAEGYTF. CDR3 nucleotides: TGTGCCAGCAGCACAGGGGCAGAGGGCTACACCTTC.

In regard to this clone: One junction end disagrees with the germline gene, perhaps due to a read error. V usage is TRBV7-9 and J usage is TRBJ2-5, with D hard to call. The CDR3 contains 12 residues. Per germline, CDR1 SEHNR and CDR2 FQNEAQ (reference sequence). The CDR3 spells CSSSFRQETQYF. The CDR3 DNA reads TGTTCCAGCAGCTTTCGCCAAGAGACCCAGTACTTC.

The rearrangement uses TRBV6-5 and TRBJ1-2, with TRBD1 identical over 10 bases. V gave up 9 bases and J gave up 6 bases; unmatched junction bases: 4. CDR3 size: 12 residues. Germline loops: CDR1 MNHEY, CDR2 SVGAGI. CDR3 in amino acids: CASRTGGNGYTF. The CDR3 region has the DNA TGTGCCAGTAGGACAGGGGGTAATGGCTACACCTTC.

There are a few counts of this clone. The chain carries TRBV7-9 and TRBJ2-5; TRBD2 matches at 10 bases. The CDR3 extends over 15 amino acids. Losses at the gene ends were 5 bases for V and 2 bases for J; bases not matched to a gene: 5. Germline V lookup: CDR1 SEHNR, CDR2 FQNEAQ (reference sequence). This CDR3 is CASSHRLAGQETQYF. CDR3 sequence (DNA): TGTGCCAGCAGCCACCGACTAGCGGGTCAAGAGACCCAGTACTTC. The whole variable domain, filled in from reference TRBV7-9 and TRBJ2-5, reads DTGVSQNPRHKITKRGQNVTFRCDPISEHNRLYWYRQTLGQGPEFLTYFQNEAQLEKSRLLSDRFSAERPKGSFSTLEIQRTEQGDSAMYLCASSHRLAGQETQYFGPGTRLLVL.

The chain is built from TRBV18 and TRBJ2-3; D might be TRBD2 (6 bases). The V end lost 1 base, the J end lost 8 bases, and 19 bases lay between the germline ends. The CDR3 consists of 16 residues. The germline CDR1 and CDR2 sequences are KGHSH and LQKENI. The CDR3 region is CASSPQMGGRPSTQYF. CDR3 sequence (DNA): TGTGCCAGCTCACCACAGATGGGTGGGAGGCCCAGTACGCAGTATTTT.

The V gene is TRBV4-1, the J gene TRBJ1-5; 7 bases map to TRBD1. Unmatched junction bases numbered 5, after V lost 4 bases and J lost 5 bases. Germline CDR1 reads MGHRA; CDR2 reads YSYEKL. This CDR3 has 14 residues. CDR3 nucleotide sequence: TGCGCCAGCAGCCCGGACAGGAGAGATCAGCCCCAGCATTTT. Translating gives CASSPDRRDQPQHF.

The chain couples TRBV11-2 to TRBJ1-6; 7 bases are a match to TRBD1. The CDR3 contains 14 residues. Trimming at V came to 3 bases and at J to 5 bases, leaving 1 base not matched to a gene. CDR1 and CDR2 from the germline V gene are SGHAT and FQNNGV. CDR3 coding DNA: TGTGCCAGCAGCTTCGACAGGGATAATTCACCCCTCCACTTT. Translation: CASSFDRDNSPLHF. Variable domain in full (rest from reference TRBV11-2 and TRBJ1-6): EAGVAQSPRYKIIEKRQSVAFWCNPISGHATLYWYQQILGQGPKLLIQFQNNGVVDDSQLPKDRFSAERLKGVDSTLKIQPAKLEDSAVYLCASSFDRDNSPLHFGNGTRLTVT.

J is TRBJ2-3 and V is TRBV6-9; D is unclear. Germline assignment: CDR1 MNHGY and CDR2 SVAAGI. The V gene lost 7 bases and the J gene lost 7 bases, with 12 bases spanning the gap. This CDR3 has 12 amino acids. CDR3 loop: CASTYTKYTQYF. The CDR3 nucleotides are TGTGCCAGCACATACACCAAATATACGCAGTATTTT.

The chain carries TRBV9 and TRBJ2-5; TRBD2 agrees at 8 bases. With 0 bases clipped from V and 9 bases from J, the junction kept 13 bases outside the gene matches. The CDR3 totals 16 residues. Per the germline V gene, CDR1 is SGDLS and CDR2 is YYNGEE. CDR3 in DNA: TGTGCCAGCAGCGTAGAACCGGGGGCCGGAGCGGGGGCCCAGTACTTC. This sequence encodes CASSVEPGAGAGAQYF.

J is TRBJ2-7 and V is TRBV6-1, with TRBD1 identical over 8 bases. The ends lost 7 bases at V and 2 bases at J; junction bases unmatched: 10. The CDR3 contains 15 residues. Germline CDR1 and CDR2: MNHNS and SASEGT. The CDR3 DNA reads as TGTGCCAGCAACGAGGGGTCAGGGGGCCCCTACGAGCAGTACTTC. It encodes CASNEGSGGPYEQYF.

This chain joins TRBV30 and TRBJ1-2, with a possible D match to TRBD1 (5 bases). V was clipped by 0 bases and J by 1 base, with 12 bases between them. CDR1 and CDR2 from the germline V gene are GTSNPN and SVGIG (reference sequence). The CDR3 runs 15 residues. The CDR3 region is CAWSVPGGHNYGYTF. The CDR3 DNA reads as TGTGCCTGGAGTGTACCTGGTGGACATAACTATGGCTACACCTTC.

This rearrangement joins TRBV7-9 to TRBJ2-1, with D possibly matching TRBD1 (6 bases). CDR1 and CDR2 (germline): SEHNR, FQNEAQ (reference sequence). Trimming removed 5 bases at V and 5 bases at J, with 16 bases between. The CDR3 length is 15 residues. The CDR3 DNA reads as TGTGCCAGCAGCCCCCCCCAGGGGCTTAACAATGAGCAGTTCTTC. It codes for CASSPPQGLNNEQFF.